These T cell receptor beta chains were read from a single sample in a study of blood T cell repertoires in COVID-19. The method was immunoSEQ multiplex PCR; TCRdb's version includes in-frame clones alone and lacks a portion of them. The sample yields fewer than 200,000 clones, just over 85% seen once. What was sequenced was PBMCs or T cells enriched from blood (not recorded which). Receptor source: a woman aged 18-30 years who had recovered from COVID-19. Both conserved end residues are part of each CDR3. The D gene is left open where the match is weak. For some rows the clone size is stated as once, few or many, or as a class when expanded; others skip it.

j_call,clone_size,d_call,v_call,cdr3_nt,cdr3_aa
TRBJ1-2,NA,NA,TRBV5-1,TGCGCCAGCAGCTTGGCCGGGGAAGAAGGCTACACCTTC,CASSLAGEEGYTF
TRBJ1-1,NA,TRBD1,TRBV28,TGTGCCAGCAGTCTACAGGGGATTACCCTCATGAACACTGAAGCTTTCTTT,CASSLQGITLMNTEAFF
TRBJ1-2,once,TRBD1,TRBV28,TGTGCCAGCAGTTTTCCGGGACAGGGGAGGGGCTACACCTTC,CASSFPGQGRGYTF
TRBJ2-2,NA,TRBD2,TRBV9,TGTGCCAGCAGCTTTTCTGGACTAGGGAACACCGGGGAGCTGTTTTTT,CASSFSGLGNTGELFF
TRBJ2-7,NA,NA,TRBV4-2,TGTGCCAGCAGCCAAGCTGGAGGTTCCTACGAGCAGTACTTC,CASSQAGGSYEQYF
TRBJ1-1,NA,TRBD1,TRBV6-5,TGTGCCAGCAGTTGGGACAGCGTGAACACTGAAGCTTTCTTT,CASSWDSVNTEAFF
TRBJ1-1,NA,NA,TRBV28,TGTGCCAGCAGTTTTCTTTCGGGGGAGATTTTGAACACTGAAGCTTTCTTT,CASSFLSGEILNTEAFF
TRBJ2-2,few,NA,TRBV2,TGTGCCAGCAGTATACGAGACGGGACCGGGGAGCTGTTTTTT,CASSIRDGTGELFF
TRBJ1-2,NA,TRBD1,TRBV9,TGTGCCAGCAGCTTACCCCAGGGGACAGGGGCTAATTATGGCTACACCTTC,CASSLPQGTGANYGYTF
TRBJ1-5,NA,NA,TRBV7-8,TGTGCCAGCAGCTTAGCGGAGGGCAGTCTCCAGCCCCAGCATTTT,CASSLAEGSLQPQHF
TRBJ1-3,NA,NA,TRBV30,TGTGCCTGGGGGATGGGAGGGTCTGGAAACACCATATATTTT,CAWGMGGSGNTIYF
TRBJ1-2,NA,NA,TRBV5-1,TGCGCCAGCAGCTGGGGTGGTCAGGGGACGGACTACACCTTC,CASSWGGQGTDYTF
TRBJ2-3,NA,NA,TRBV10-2,TGCGCCAGCACTCTGAGGACCCAGGGGGGAATGAGGAGGACAGATACGCAGTATTTT,CASTLRTQGGMRRTDTQYF
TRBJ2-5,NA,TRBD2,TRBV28,TGTGCCAGCAGTGGGGAGGGGCGGGAGACCCAGTACTTC,CASSGEGRETQYF
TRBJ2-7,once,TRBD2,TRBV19,TGTGCCAGTAGTTCCTCCTCGATTGGGGGGGGGAAACACGAGCAGTACTTC,CASSSSSIGGGKHEQYF
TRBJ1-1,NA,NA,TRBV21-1,TGTGCCAGCAGCAAAACAGGGATGAACACTGAAGCTTTCTTT,CASSKTGMNTEAFF
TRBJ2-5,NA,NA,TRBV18,TGTGCCAGCACAGGAGGGACCGCGGAGACCCAGTACTTC,CASTGGTAETQYF
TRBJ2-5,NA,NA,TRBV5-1,TGCGCCAGCAGCTTTGGAGGGTTTGAGACCCAGTACTTC,CASSFGGFETQYF
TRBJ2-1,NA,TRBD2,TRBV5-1,TGCGCCAGCAGCTCGCCCCAACTAGCGGGGGGGCCTATAGAGCAGTTCTTC,CASSSPQLAGGPIEQFF
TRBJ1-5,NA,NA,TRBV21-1,TGTGCCAGCAGCAAAGAGAGGGACAGGGTTGGGCAGCCCCAGCATTTT,CASSKERDRVGQPQHF
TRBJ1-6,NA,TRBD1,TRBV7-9,TGTGCCAGCAGCGGTGGACAGGGAAGCTCCTATAATTCACCCCTCCACTTT,CASSGGQGSSYNSPLHF
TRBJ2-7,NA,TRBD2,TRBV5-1,TGCGCCAGCAGCTTAATGGGACTAGCGGGAGACGAGCAGTACTTC,CASSLMGLAGDEQYF
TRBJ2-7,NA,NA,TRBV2,TGTGCCAGCAGTGGCGGAGGGAGATACGAGCAGTACTTC,CASSGGGRYEQYF
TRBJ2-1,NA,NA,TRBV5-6,TGTGCCAGCAGCTTGAGCGCTAGCGCATACAATGAGCAGTTCTTC,CASSLSASAYNEQFF
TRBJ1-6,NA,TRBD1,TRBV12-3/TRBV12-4,TGTGCCAGCAGTTTGGACAGGGAATCACCCCTCCACTTT,CASSLDRESPLHF
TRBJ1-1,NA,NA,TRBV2,TGTGCCACCATAATACAGATGAACACTGAAGCTTTCTTT,CATIIQMNTEAFF
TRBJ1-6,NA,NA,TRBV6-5,TGTGCCAGCAGTTACGACAGGAAGAATTCACCCCTCCACTTT,CASSYDRKNSPLHF
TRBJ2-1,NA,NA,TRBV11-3,TGTGCCAGCAGCTTAGACTTGAGGGAATACAATGAGCAGTTCTTC,CASSLDLREYNEQFF
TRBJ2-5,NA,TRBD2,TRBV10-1,TGCGCCAGCAGTGAGTCAGCGGGGGGGCCGGAGACCCAGTACTTC,CASSESAGGPETQYF
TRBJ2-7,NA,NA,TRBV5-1,TGCGCCAGCAGCTTGGGGGACTTGCAGTACGAGCAGTACTTC,CASSLGDLQYEQYF
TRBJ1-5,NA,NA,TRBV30,TGTGCCTACCAAGGAGGCCGTAATCAGCCCCAGCATTTT,CAYQGGRNQPQHF
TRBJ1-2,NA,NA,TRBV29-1,TGCAGCGTTGAGGGACGGGGACTAAACTATGGCTACACCTTC,CSVEGRGLNYGYTF
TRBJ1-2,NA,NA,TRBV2,TGTGCCAGCAGTGAGGGGGGTGGCTACACCTTC,CASSEGGGYTF
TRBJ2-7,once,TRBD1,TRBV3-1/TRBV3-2,TGTGCCAGCAGCCCCAAGCAGGGGGCGTACGAGCAGTACTTC,CASSPKQGAYEQYF
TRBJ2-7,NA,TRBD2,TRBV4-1,TGCGCCAGCAGCCATAGACTAGCGGGAGACGAGCAGTACTTC,CASSHRLAGDEQYF
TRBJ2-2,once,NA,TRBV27,TGTGCCAGCAGTTTGAGTTGGGGCCTAAACACCGGGGAGCTGTTTTTT,CASSLSWGLNTGELFF
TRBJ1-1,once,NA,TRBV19,TGTGCCAGTAGTACCCCGGGGGGTCCGAACACTGAAGCTTTCTTT,CASSTPGGPNTEAFF
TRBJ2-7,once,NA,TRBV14,TGTGCCAGCAGCCAGGACGCAGTGACAGCCAACTACTACGAGCAGTACTTC,CASSQDAVTANYYEQYF
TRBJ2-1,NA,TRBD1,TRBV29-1,TGCAGCGTTGGACAGGGGGGAGGTGAGCAGTTCTTC,CSVGQGGGEQFF
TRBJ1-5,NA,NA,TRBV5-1,TGCGCCAGGAGACCCGGACAGTCTAGCAATCAGCCCCAGCATTTT,CARRPGQSSNQPQHF
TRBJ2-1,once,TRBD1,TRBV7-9,TGTGCCAGCAGCCAGGGGGTGGCGCAGTTCTTC,CASSQGVAQFF
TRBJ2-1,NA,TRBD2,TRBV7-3,TGTGCCAGCAGCTCCCAACCAGGGCGGGGGTACAATGAGCAGTTCTTC,CASSSQPGRGYNEQFF
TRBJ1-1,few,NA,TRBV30,TGTGCCTGGGGCGAGGAGGGGACTGAAGCTTTCTTT,CAWGEEGTEAFF
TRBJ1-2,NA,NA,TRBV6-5,TGTGCCAGCAGTTACGGGGTGGAGGACTATGGCTACACCTTC,CASSYGVEDYGYTF
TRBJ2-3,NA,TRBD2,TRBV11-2,TGTGCCAGCAGTTTGACTAGCGGGGTCGGGACAGATACGCAGTATTTT,CASSLTSGVGTDTQYF
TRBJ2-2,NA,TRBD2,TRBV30,TGTGCCTGGAGTAGACGAGGGAGGGCCACCGGGGAGCTGTTTTTT,CAWSRRGRATGELFF
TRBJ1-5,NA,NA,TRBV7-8,TGTGCCAGCAGCCACAGGGACCGCAATCAGCCCCAGCATTTT,CASSHRDRNQPQHF
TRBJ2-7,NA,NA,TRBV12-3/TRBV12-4,TGTGCCAGCAGTTTGTATCAGGGAGGCGAGCAGTACTTC,CASSLYQGGEQYF
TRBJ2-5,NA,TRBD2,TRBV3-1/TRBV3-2,TGTGCCAGCAGCCCTCAGGCGGGAGTAGAGACCCAGTACTTC,CASSPQAGVETQYF
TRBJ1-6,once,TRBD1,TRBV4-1,TGCGCCAGCAGCCTGGGACCCGACAGGGAGATAGATTCACCCCTCCACTTT,CASSLGPDREIDSPLHF